The present T cell receptor (beta chain) was sequenced within a study of T-cell memory formation after mild COVID-19. Overall study results and limits: CD4/CD8 balance characterized clones contracting day 15 to 85, and CD4+ skew characterized later expanders. Memory from before infection featured some responding clones, which suggests cross-reactive memory joined. CD4+ clones that contracted lay mainly in CM and EM; CD8+ ones lay in EMRA.

TCRdb re-called the 5' RACE reads through MiXCR, storing one row per CDR3 protein. The table includes about 27,000 distinct CDR3 sequences, about 16% detected once. V was pared by 4 bases and J by 5 bases, with 9 bases of the junction left unmatched. This CDR3 is built from 16 residues. Germline V gene lookup returns CDR1 SGHRS and CDR2 YFSETQ. This clonotype has a count of ten or more. Its target is not known. This chain uses TRBV5-1 with TRBJ2-1, with TRBD2 matching over 10 bases. This TCR came from an adult who had mild COVID-19 (a few samples of this study predate the infection). Cell type and time point are not known. The sample was PBMCs or a T cell subset sorted from them (not recorded which). The CDR3 sequence: CASSAKAGGLNNEQFF. CDR3 sequence (DNA): TGCGCCAGCAGCGCCAAAGCGGGAGGGCTTAACAATGAGCAGTTCTTC. Filled out from reference TRBV5-1 and TRBJ2-1, the complete variable domain reads KAGVTQTPRYLIKTRGQQVTLSCSPISGHRSVSWYQQTPGQGLQFLFEYFSETQRNKGNFPGRFSGRQFSNSRSEMNVSTLELGDSALYLCASSAKAGGLNNEQFFGPGTRLTVL.